These 30 T cell receptor beta chains share one sample of origin, sequenced in a study of blood T cell repertoires in COVID-19. Repertoires were generated with immunoSEQ multiplex PCR, while TCRdb's copy carries only in-frame clones and drops some. The sample contains a few hundred thousand clones, roughly 87% of which appear only once. The sample comprised peripheral blood. The receptors shown here come from a woman aged 25 to 39 with acute or convalescent COVID-19.

The chain links TRBV9 to TRBJ2-1, with TRBD2 matching 10 bases. CDR3 length: 15 amino acids. V trimming: 1 base; J trimming: 9 bases; junction bases outside the gene matches: 7. CDR1 is SGDLS, CDR2 YYNGEE, per germline. This CDR3 is CASSVNPSGSVEQFF. For the CDR3, the DNA is TGTGCCAGCAGCGTAAACCCTAGCGGGAGTGTTGAGCAGTTCTTC.

The chain links TRBV15 to TRBJ1-5; D may be TRBD1 (6 bases). In germline, CDR1 is LNHNV, CDR2 YYDKDF (reference sequence). The CDR3 spans 14 residues. V was shortened by 7 bases and J by 11 bases, with 21 bases between the two germline ends. The CDR3 DNA sequence: TGTGCCACCAAAACTGGCTCCGGGGAGGGGGCCCAGCATTTT. Encoded protein: CATKTGSGEGAQHF.

The chain links TRBV7-8 to TRBJ2-2, with TRBD2 matching over 7 bases. The CDR3 has 15 residues. V dropped 3 bases and J dropped 4; count of bases not matched to a gene: 5. Germline assignment: CDR1 SGHVS and CDR2 FQNEAQ. CDR3 sequence reads: CASSLGQRGTGELFF. The CDR3 DNA is TGTGCCAGCAGCTTGGGGCAGCGGGGCACCGGGGAGCTGTTTTTT.

This clone was counted ten times or more. The CDR3 coding sequence is TGTGCCAGCAGTTTGCTAGCGGGAGGGCCTAGGGTTGAGACCCAGTACTTC. Translation gives CASSLLAGGPRVETQYF. The gene calls are TRBV28 and TRBJ2-5; 12 nucleotides match TRBD2. Trimming cost V 3 bases and J 5 bases; bases outside gene matches: 10. Germline lookup yields CDR1 MDHEN and CDR2 SYDVKM. CDR3 length: 17 amino acids.

The V call is TRBV10-3, the J call TRBJ2-3, with D possibly TRBD2 on 5 matching bases. V lost 6 bases and J 4 bases, leaving 17 bases between the germline ends. This CDR3 has 15 amino acids. Germline-derived CDR1 and CDR2 are ENHRY and SYGVKD. The CDR3 here is CAIRKTSHDSDTQYF. The CDR3 nucleotides are TGTGCCATCAGGAAAACTAGTCACGATTCAGATACGCAGTATTTT.

This clone has only one observation. The chain joins TRBV5-4 to TRBJ2-2; 8 bases align to TRBD2. V dropped 0 bases and J dropped 7; count of bases not matched to a gene: 5. The CDR3 has 15 amino acids. Germline V gene sequence: CDR1 SGHNT, CDR2 YYREEE (reference sequence). In DNA, the CDR3 is TGTGCCAGCAGCTTGGCCGGGAGGGCCATCGGGGAGCTGTTTTTT. Protein: CASSLAGRAIGELFF.

This clone was detected a few times. This CDR3 reads CASSLVHRGRMNTEAFF. For the CDR3, the DNA is TGTGCCAGCAGCTTAGTTCACAGGGGGCGAATGAACACTGAAGCTTTCTTT. This chain links TRBV13 with TRBJ1-1; TRBD1 aligns across 9 bases. V lost 1 base to trimming and J lost 0 bases; unmatched junction nucleotides: 6. The CDR3 covers 17 residues. Germline V gene data show CDR1 as PRHDT and CDR2 as FYEKMQ (reference sequence).

This rearrangement joins TRBV5-1 to TRBJ1-4; 7 nucleotides align to TRBD1. CDR3 length: 13 residues. Per germline, CDR1 SGHRS and CDR2 YFSETQ. V trimming: 7 bases; J trimming: 5 bases; junction bases outside the gene matches: 5. The CDR3 is CASAGTENEKLFF. In nucleotides, the CDR3 is TGCGCCAGCGCCGGGACAGAGAATGAAAAACTGTTTTTT.

The V call is TRBV5-6, the J call TRBJ2-7; 10 nucleotides match TRBD2. Per germline, CDR1 SGHDT and CDR2 YYEEEE. The CDR3 totals 16 residues. V lost 1 base, J lost 2 bases, and 6 bases stayed unmatched. CDR3 in DNA: TGTGCCAGCAGCTTGCCCGGACTAGCGGATACCTACGAGCAGTACTTC. Amino acids: CASSLPGLADTYEQYF. Complete variable domain (other parts from reference TRBV5-6 and TRBJ2-7): DAGVTQSPTHLIKTRGQQVTLRCSPKSGHDTVSWYQQALGQGPQFIFQYYEEEERQRGNFPDRFSGHQFPNYSSELNVNALLLGDSALYLCASSLPGLADTYEQYFGPGTRLTVT.

The chain combines TRBV5-6 with TRBJ2-2; 7 bases match TRBD2. V was clipped by 4 bases and J by 4 bases; unmatched bases: 10. The length of the CDR3 is 16 residues. The V gene's germline CDR1 is SGHDT and CDR2 YYEEEE. The CDR3 region is CASSTRRRERTGELFF. The CDR3 nucleotides are TGTGCCAGCAGCACCCGGCGGCGGGAGCGCACCGGGGAGCTGTTTTTT. The variable domain in full, with the rest retrieved from reference TRBV5-6 and TRBJ2-2, is DAGVTQSPTHLIKTRGQQVTLRCSPKSGHDTVSWYQQALGQGPQFIFQYYEEEERQRGNFPDRFSGHQFPNYSSELNVNALLLGDSALYLCASSTRRRERTGELFFGEGSRLTVL.

The V gene is TRBV30, the J gene TRBJ1-1; 8 bases match TRBD1. The CDR3 runs 12 residues. Germline V gene data show CDR1 as GTSNPN and CDR2 as SVGIG (reference sequence). J lost 5 bases, V lost 4 bases, and 3 bases had no gene match. CDR3 region: CAWNTGGTEAFF. Here the CDR3 DNA reads TGTGCCTGGAATACAGGGGGAACTGAAGCTTTCTTT. Using reference TRBV30 and TRBJ1-1 for the parts outside the CDR3, the full variable domain is SQTIHQWPATLVQPVGSPLSLECTVEGTSNPNLYWYRQAAGRGLQLLFYSVGIGQISSEVPQNLSASRPQDRQFILSSKKLLLSDSGFYLCAWNTGGTEAFFGQGTRLTVV.

The genes are TRBV9 and TRBJ1-2; D unresolved. This CDR3 spans 15 amino acids. Germline V gene data show CDR1 as SGDLS and CDR2 as YYNGEE. The germline V and J ends were trimmed by 3 bases and 3 bases, with 15 bases remaining between them. The chain's CDR3 is CASSDVTRGYYGYTF. CDR3 bases: TGTGCCAGCAGCGACGTGACCCGGGGTTACTATGGCTACACCTTC.

The J gene is TRBJ1-1, the V gene TRBV14, with D unresolved. V was clipped by 4 bases and J by 10 bases, with 16 bases between them. Germline V lookup: CDR1 SGHDN, CDR2 FVKESK. The CDR3 is 13 amino acids. CDR3 in amino acids: CASSPQTPVVAFF. CDR3 in DNA: TGTGCCAGCAGCCCCCAGACACCAGTAGTAGCTTTCTTT.

The genes are TRBV7-9 and TRBJ1-4, with 7 nucleotides matching TRBD1. CDR3 size: 16 residues. From germline, CDR1 is SEHNR and CDR2 FQNEAQ (reference sequence). The V gene end was trimmed by 3 bases and the J gene end by 0 bases; junction bases not matched to a gene: 4. The CDR3 protein is CASSFDGTATNEKLFF. The CDR3 region has the DNA TGTGCCAGCAGCTTCGACGGGACAGCAACTAATGAAAAACTGTTTTTT.

The rearrangement links TRBV19 to TRBJ2-1; a weak D match, TRBD1 (6 bases). Trimming left V 5 bases short and J 6 bases short, with 14 bases between. Germline CDR1 reads LNHDA; CDR2 reads SQIVND (reference sequence). The CDR3 has 14 amino acids. CDR3 loop: CASSGRGRFNEQFF. CDR3 in DNA: TGTGCCAGTAGTGGCAGGGGAAGATTCAATGAGCAGTTCTTC.

This clone was counted a single time. V gene TRBV18 combines with J gene TRBJ2-3; D not certain. The V gene lost 3 bases and the J gene lost 0 bases, with 10 bases spanning the gap. Germline CDR1 KGHSH, CDR2 LQKENI. This CDR3 is built from 15 residues. CDR3 nucleotides: TGTGCCAGCTCACCGCGTTCGCGGAGCACAGATACGCAGTATTTT. Amino acids: CASSPRSRSTDTQYF. The full variable domain, completed using reference TRBV18 and TRBJ2-3, is NAGVMQNPRHLVRRRGQEARLRCSPMKGHSHVYWYRQLPEEGLKFMVYLQKENIIDESGMPKERFSAEFPKEGPSILRIQQVVRGDSAAYFCASSPRSRSTDTQYFGPGTRLTVL.

This chain uses TRBV7-2 with TRBJ1-3; 8 positions agree with TRBD1. V was pared by 0 bases and J by 3 bases, with 1 base of the junction left unmatched. This CDR3 comprises 15 residues. Germline lookup yields CDR1 SGHTA and CDR2 FQGNSA. CDR3 DNA: TGTGCCAGCAGCTTAGCACAGGGGGGTGGAAACACCATATATTTT. Translation gives CASSLAQGGGNTIYF.

This clone came up once. The chain has TRBV4-1 and TRBJ2-7, with 7 bases that match TRBD1. Germline-derived CDR1 and CDR2 are MGHRA and YSYEKL. V trimming: 0 bases; J trimming: 3 bases; junction bases outside the gene matches: 5. The CDR3 sequence is 15 residues long. The CDR3 sequence: CASSQDGTDRYEQYF. The CDR3 nucleotides read TGCGCCAGCAGCCAAGATGGGACAGATCGCTACGAGCAGTACTTC.

On this clone itself: Distinct nucleotide sequences in the sample also encode this CDR3. The CDR3 DNA reads TGCAGTGCGTCAGGGAACAATGAGCAGTTCTTC. It is translated as CSASGNNEQFF. The genes are TRBV20-1 and TRBJ2-1; a weak D match, TRBD1 (5 bases). Trimming pared 6 bases from V and 5 bases from J, leaving 8 bases between. Germline CDR1 DFQATT, CDR2 SNEGSKA (reference sequence). CDR3 size: 11 residues.

V is TRBV25-1 and J is TRBJ2-1, with 12 positions matching TRBD1. The CDR3 runs 16 residues. In germline, CDR1 is MGHDK, CDR2 SYGVNS. The ends lost 8 bases at V and 8 bases at J; junction bases unmatched: 13. CDR3 loop: CASFMRWDRGLDEQFF. CDR3 sequence (DNA): TGTGCCAGCTTCATGAGGTGGGACAGGGGGCTTGATGAGCAGTTCTTC.

The V gene is TRBV11-2, the J gene TRBJ1-2; 9 bases agree with TRBD1. The CDR3 extends over 16 amino acids. The ends lost 5 bases at V and 2 bases at J; junction bases unmatched: 9. Germline CDR1 SGHAT, CDR2 FQNNGV. The DNA for the CDR3 is TGTGCCAGCAGCAGATGGACAGGGGATCTCAACTATGGCTACACCTTC. Translating gives CASSRWTGDLNYGYTF.

J is TRBJ1-1 and V is TRBV4-1; possibly TRBD1 for D (6 bases). V was pared by 0 bases and J by 0 bases, with 11 bases between. There are 16 residues in the CDR3. CDR1 and CDR2 (germline): MGHRA, YSYEKL. CDR3 amino acids: CASSQDPTGMNTEAFF. The CDR3, as DNA: TGCGCCAGCAGCCAAGATCCGACAGGCATGAACACTGAAGCTTTCTTT.

CDR3 residues: CASSLGGPSGARSYEQYF. The DNA of the CDR3 is TGTGCCAGCAGCTTGGGGGGACCTAGCGGGGCTCGCTCCTACGAGCAGTACTTC. This rearrangement joins TRBV7-4 to TRBJ2-7; TRBD2 aligns across 9 bases. The CDR3 sequence is 18 residues long. Germline CDR1 is SGHVT and CDR2 is SQSDAQ. V was clipped by 3 bases and J by 0 bases; unmatched bases: 12. Looking up the rest from reference TRBV7-4 and TRBJ2-7 gives the full variable domain: GAGVSQSPRYKVAKRGRDVALRCDSISGHVTLYWYRQTLGQGSEVLTYSQSDAQRDKSGRPSGRFSAERPERSVSTLKIQRTEQGDSAVYLCASSLGGPSGARSYEQYFGPGTRLTVT.

The genes are TRBV19 and TRBJ1-1; 8 nucleotides agree with TRBD1. CDR3 length equals 15 residues. Germline trimming cut 4 bases from V and 1 base from J; bases unmatched to any gene: 5. CDR1 and CDR2 (germline): LNHDA, SQIVND (reference sequence). In DNA, the CDR3 is TGTGCCAGTAGTAGTCAGGGGGCGGCGAACACTGAAGCTTTCTTT. Its translation: CASSSQGAANTEAFF.

The chain couples TRBV5-6 to TRBJ2-7; TRBD1 matches 8 bases. The CDR3 has 16 residues. The V segment lost 0 bases and the J segment 4 bases; nucleotides outside the gene matches: 9. Per germline, CDR1 SGHDT and CDR2 YYEEEE. CDR3 coding DNA: TGTGCCAGCAGCTTGGCCTCTGGACAGGGATATTACGAGCAGTACTTC. It codes for CASSLASGQGYYEQYF.

V gene TRBV24-1 combines with J gene TRBJ1-5; D unresolved. This CDR3 region has 13 residues. Deletions cut 5 bases from V and 0 bases from J, with 4 bases between. The germline CDR1 and CDR2 sequences are KGHDR and SFDVKD. CDR3 protein: CATSVASNQPQHF. The CDR3, as DNA: TGTGCCACCAGTGTAGCTAGCAATCAGCCCCAGCATTTT.

The chain recombines TRBV9 with TRBJ2-7, with 7 bases identical to TRBD2. This CDR3 has 14 residues. Germline CDR1 reads SGDLS; CDR2 reads YYNGEE. V lost 3 bases and J lost 4; bases outside the gene matches: 7. CDR3 sequence: CASSGLSGGYEQYF. In nucleotides, the CDR3 is TGTGCCAGCAGCGGTCTGTCCGGGGGGTACGAGCAGTACTTC. Filled out from reference TRBV9 and TRBJ2-7, the complete variable domain reads DSGVTQTPKHLITATGQRVTLRCSPRSGDLSVYWYQQSLDQGLQFLIQYYNGEERAKGNILERFSAQQFPDLHSELNLSSLELGDSALYFCASSGLSGGYEQYFGPGTRLTVT.

This clone appeared a single time. This chain links TRBV29-1 with TRBJ1-3; 12 nucleotides align to TRBD1. Trimming took 7 bases from V and 8 from J; bases not matched to a gene: 6. Per the germline V gene, CDR1 is SQVTM and CDR2 is ANQGSEA. CDR3 length: 13 residues. Here the CDR3 reads CSAGTGGKDTIYF. Written as DNA, the CDR3 is TGCAGCGCTGGGACAGGGGGCAAAGACACCATATATTTT. The full variable domain, with the rest looked up from reference TRBV29-1 and TRBJ1-3, is SAVISQKPSRDICQRGTSLTIQCQVDSQVTMMFWYRQQPGQSLTLIATANQGSEATYESGFVIDKFPISRPNLTFSTLTVSNMSPEDSSIYLCSAGTGGKDTIYFGEGSWLTVV.

The count of this clone is one. This sequence joins TRBV19 and TRBJ2-1; 10 bases are a match to TRBD2. The V and J ends lost 3 bases and 7 bases, in that order; junction bases with no gene match: 6. The CDR3 is made up of 15 amino acids. Germline values: CDR1 LNHDA, CDR2 SQIVND (reference sequence). CDR3 in amino acids: CASSMGSGGLNEQFF. The DNA for the CDR3 is TGTGCCAGTAGTATGGGTAGCGGGGGGTTGAATGAGCAGTTCTTC.

The J gene is TRBJ2-1, the V gene TRBV10-1, with D perhaps matching TRBD1 (6 bases). V was cut by 5 bases and J by 6 bases, with 14 bases left in between. The germline V gene has CDR1 WNHNN and CDR2 SYGVQD (reference sequence). The CDR3 is made up of 14 amino acids. The CDR3 bases are TGCGCCAGCAGTCTGGGACATTTGACCAATGAGCAGTTCTTC. Its protein is CASSLGHLTNEQFF.